Included here is one TCR beta chain sequence, with context. The data derive from a study of control samples from healthy donors and cancer patients. Germline lookup yields CDR1 WSHSY and CDR2 SAAADI. The CDR3 has 13 amino acids. V shed 8 bases and J shed 1 base, with 12 bases lying between them. The repertoire was sequenced with immunoSEQ multiplex PCR; TCRdb's copy has only in-frame clones and lacks some. This sample has around 180,000 clones; about nine tenths occur once, and the top ten carry just over 2%. This receptor was taken from a woman aged 40-49 years in good health. Sample: blood. The rearrangement links TRBV10-2 to TRBJ2-7, with D perhaps TRBD2 (5 bases). The CDR3 sequence: CASVGRGSYEQYF. As DNA, the CDR3 is TGCGCCAGCGTAGGACGAGGGTCCTACGAGCAGTACTTC.